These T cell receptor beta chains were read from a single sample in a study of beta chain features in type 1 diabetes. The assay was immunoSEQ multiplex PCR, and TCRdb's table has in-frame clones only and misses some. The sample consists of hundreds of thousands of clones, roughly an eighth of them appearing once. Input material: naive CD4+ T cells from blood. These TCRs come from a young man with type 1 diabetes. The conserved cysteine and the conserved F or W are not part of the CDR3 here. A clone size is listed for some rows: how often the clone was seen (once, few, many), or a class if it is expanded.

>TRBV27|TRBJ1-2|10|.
ASSASGGGYT
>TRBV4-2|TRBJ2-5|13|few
ASSQLWGSTETQY
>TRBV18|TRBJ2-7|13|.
ASSRQGQGISEQY
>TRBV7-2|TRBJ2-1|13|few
ASTLAGGTYNEQF
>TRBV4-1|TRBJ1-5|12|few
ASSPYGPHQPQH
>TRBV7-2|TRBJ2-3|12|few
ASSPPLGTDTQY
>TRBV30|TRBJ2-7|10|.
AWRRDSYEQY
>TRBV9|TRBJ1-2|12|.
ASSARDSNYGYT
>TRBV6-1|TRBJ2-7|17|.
ASSGLGTGNPHSSYEQY
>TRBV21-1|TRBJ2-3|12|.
ASCEGLAEDTQY
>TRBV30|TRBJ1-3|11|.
AWSVNSGNTIY
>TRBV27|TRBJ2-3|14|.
ASSLGSGGDTDTQY
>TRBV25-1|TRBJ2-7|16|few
ASMRRSPGQGESYEQY
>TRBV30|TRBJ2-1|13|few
AWSVRRSSYNEQF
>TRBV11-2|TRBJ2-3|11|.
ASSLDQVDTQY
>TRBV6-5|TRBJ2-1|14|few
ASSYSRLAGVYEQF
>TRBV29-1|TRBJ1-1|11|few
SDEDTGDAEAF
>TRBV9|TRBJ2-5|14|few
ASSAPELAGAQTQY
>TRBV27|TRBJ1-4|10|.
ASREQGSKLF
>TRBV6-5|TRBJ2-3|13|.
ASESGGAGADTQY
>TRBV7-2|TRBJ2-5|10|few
ASTPGAETQY
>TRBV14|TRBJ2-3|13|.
ASSQGLRVTDTQY
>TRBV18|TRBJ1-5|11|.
ASSTGGRQPQH
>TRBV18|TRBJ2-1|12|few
ASSPPIGRSEQF
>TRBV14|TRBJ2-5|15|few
ASSQDHYYGPLETQY
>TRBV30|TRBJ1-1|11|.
ASTGVVNTEAF
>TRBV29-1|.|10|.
SVVNRGGEQY
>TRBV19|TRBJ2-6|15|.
ASSIGTGGSGANVLT
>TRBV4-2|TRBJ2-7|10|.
ASSLRGDEQY
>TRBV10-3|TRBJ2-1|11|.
AISDRVDNEQF
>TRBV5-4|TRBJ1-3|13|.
ASSQDVVSGNTIY
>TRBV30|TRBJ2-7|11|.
AWSWVGPVEQY
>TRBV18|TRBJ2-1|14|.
ASSPLQGQVGNEQF
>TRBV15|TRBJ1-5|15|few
ATSGGTGSFGNQPQH
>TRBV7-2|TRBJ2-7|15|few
ASSSRALAGVSYEQY
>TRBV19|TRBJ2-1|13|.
ASKGLAGSYNEQF
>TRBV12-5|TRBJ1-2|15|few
ASGRAGLEGSNYGYT
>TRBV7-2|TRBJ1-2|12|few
ASSLAAGDYGYT
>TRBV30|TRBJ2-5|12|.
AWGTDGYQETQY
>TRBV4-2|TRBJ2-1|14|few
ASRKGSGSLYNEQF
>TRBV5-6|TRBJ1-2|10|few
ASSLDSYGYT
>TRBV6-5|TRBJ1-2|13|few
ASSPGTGANYGYT
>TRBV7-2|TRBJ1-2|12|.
ASSPGQGIDGYT
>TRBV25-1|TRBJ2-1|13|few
ASSEPGQLSNEQF
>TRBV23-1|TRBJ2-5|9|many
ASSGGDRGY
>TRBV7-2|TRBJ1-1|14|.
ASSLKVRGADTEAF
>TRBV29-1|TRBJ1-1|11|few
SVAIGQHTEAF